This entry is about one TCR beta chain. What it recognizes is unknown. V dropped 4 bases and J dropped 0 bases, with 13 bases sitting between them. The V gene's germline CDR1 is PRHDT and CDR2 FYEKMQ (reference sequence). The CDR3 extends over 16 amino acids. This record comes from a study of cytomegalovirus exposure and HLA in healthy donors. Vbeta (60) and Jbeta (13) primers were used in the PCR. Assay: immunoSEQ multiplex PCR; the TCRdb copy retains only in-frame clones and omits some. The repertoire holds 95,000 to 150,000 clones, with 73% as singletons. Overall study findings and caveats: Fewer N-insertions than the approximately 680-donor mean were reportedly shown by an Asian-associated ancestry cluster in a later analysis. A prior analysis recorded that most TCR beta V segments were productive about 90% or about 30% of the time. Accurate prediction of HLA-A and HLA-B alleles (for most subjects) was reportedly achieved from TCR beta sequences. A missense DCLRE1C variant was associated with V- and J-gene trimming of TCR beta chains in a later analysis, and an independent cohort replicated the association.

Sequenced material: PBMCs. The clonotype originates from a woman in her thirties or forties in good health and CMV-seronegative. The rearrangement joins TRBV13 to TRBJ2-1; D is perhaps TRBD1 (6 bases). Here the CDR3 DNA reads TGTGCCAGCAGCTCCCGACAGGCCGCCTCCTACAATGAGCAGTTCTTC. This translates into CASSSRQAASYNEQFF.